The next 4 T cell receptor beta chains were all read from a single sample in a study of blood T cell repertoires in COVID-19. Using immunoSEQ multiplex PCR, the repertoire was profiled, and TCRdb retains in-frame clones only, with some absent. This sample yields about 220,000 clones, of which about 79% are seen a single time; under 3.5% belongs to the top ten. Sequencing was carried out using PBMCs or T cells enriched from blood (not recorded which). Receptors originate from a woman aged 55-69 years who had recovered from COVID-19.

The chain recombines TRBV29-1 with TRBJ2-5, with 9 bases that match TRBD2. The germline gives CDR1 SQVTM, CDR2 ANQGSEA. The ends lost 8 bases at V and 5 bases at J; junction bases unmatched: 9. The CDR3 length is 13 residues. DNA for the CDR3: TGCAGCCTGTTGGCTAGCGGGACGGAGACCCAGTACTTC. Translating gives CSLLASGTETQYF.

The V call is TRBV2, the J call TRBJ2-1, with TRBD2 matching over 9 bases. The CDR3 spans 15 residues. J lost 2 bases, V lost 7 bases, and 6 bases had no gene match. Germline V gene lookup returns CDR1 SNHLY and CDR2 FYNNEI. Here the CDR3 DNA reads TGTGCCAGCAAATTAGCGGGAGTCACCTACAATGAGCAGTTCTTC. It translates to CASKLAGVTYNEQFF. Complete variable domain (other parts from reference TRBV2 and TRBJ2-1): EPEVTQTPSHQVTQMGQEVILRCVPISNHLYFYWYRQILGQKVEFLVSFYNNEISEKSEIFDDQFSVERPDGSNFTLKIRSTKLEDSAMYFCASKLAGVTYNEQFFGPGTRLTVL.

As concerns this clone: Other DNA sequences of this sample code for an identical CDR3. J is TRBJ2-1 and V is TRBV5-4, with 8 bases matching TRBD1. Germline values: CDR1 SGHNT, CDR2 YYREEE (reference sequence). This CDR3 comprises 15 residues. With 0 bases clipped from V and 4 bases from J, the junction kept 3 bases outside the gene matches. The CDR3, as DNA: TGTGCCAGCAGCTTGGGACAGGGGAGGTACAATGAGCAGTTCTTC. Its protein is CASSLGQGRYNEQFF.

In DNA, the CDR3 is TGCGCCAGCAGCCTCTCGGGGGGATCTGGAAACACCATATATTTT. Protein sequence: CASSLSGGSGNTIYF. This chain joins TRBV4-1 and TRBJ1-3, with D perhaps TRBD1 (5 bases). This CDR3 spans 15 amino acids. The V gene's germline CDR1 is MGHRA and CDR2 YSYEKL. V lost 4 bases to trimming and J lost 1 base, with 11 bases between them.